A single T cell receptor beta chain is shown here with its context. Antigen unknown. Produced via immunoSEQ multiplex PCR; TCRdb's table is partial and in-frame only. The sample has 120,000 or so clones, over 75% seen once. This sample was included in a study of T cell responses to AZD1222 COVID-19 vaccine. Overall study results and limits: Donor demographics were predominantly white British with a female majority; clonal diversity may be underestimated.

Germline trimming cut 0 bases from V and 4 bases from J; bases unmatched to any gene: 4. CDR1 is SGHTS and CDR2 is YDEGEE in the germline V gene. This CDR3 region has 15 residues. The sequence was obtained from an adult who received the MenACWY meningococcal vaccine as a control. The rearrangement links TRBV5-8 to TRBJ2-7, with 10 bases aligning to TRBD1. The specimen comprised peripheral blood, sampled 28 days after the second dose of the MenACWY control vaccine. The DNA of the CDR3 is TGTGCCAGCAGCTTGGGGACAGGGGGTTTATACGAGCAGTACGTC. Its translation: CASSLGTGGLYEQYV.